This T cell receptor (beta chain) was recorded in a study of T cells in Graves' hyperthyroidism and ophthalmopathy. The cohort's ophthalmopathy patients, a group with duration under 3 months, had a Clinical Activity Score of at least 3 and a NOSPECS grade of at least 4. It was uncontrolled infection, other autoimmune disease, pregnancy or lactation that excluded patients. Diagnostic decisions used clinical symptoms, serum thyroxine and TRAb, thyroid ultrasound and orbital computed tomography. This clonotype was recorded at least ten times. CDR1 is SGHRS, CDR2 YFSETQ, per germline. This CDR3 comprises 13 residues. V lost 5 bases to trimming and J lost 1 base, with 9 bases between them. Authors of the study amplified TCR beta CDR3 regions from RNA transcripts. Researchers ran a first-round RT-PCR on the TCR CDR3 using the HTBI primer set. MiXCR, applied by TCRdb to the multiplex PCR reads, yields one record per CDR3 protein. This sample carries 200,000 to 250,000 distinct CDR3 sequences, approximately 25% of them seen once, and the ten largest clones take roughly 35%.

This chain links TRBV5-1 with TRBJ1-1; D remains ambiguous. Sequenced sample: blood. The TCR originated in a woman aged 40 to 50 with Graves' ophthalmopathy. DNA of the CDR3: TGCGCCAGCAGTCCTAACAGGAACACTGAAGCTTTCTTT. Residues: CASSPNRNTEAFF.